This TCR beta chain was sequenced in a study of blood T cell repertoires in COVID-19. In the study overall: Both acute and convalescent COVID-19 samples were obtained from the United States, Italy and Spain. T cells, B-cell-depleted T cells, or PBMCs provided the cDNA or gDNA that served as material.

CDR1 is GTSNPN and CDR2 is SVGIG in the germline V gene (reference sequence). With 2 bases clipped from V and 4 bases from J, the junction kept 8 bases outside the gene matches. The length of the CDR3 is 14 residues. This clone was seen a single time. Authors' methods: Using reference gene primer amplification, nucleated cell counts were estimated. Profiled with immunoSEQ multiplex PCR; TCRdb holds only in-frame clones, not every one. V and J calls and clone size are those listed in that table; D and trimming were worked out from the DNA. The sample includes more than 40,000 clones, around 87% of them seen just once.

Specimen: peripheral blood. The chain joins TRBV30 to TRBJ2-7; 7 bases line up with TRBD2. The TCR originated in a human donor in a cohort sampled during active COVID-19. CDR3: CAWSLSAGVYEQYF. The CDR3 DNA reads TGTGCCTGGAGTCTTAGTGCGGGAGTTTACGAGCAGTACTTC.